This T cell receptor beta chain appears in the sequencing data of a study of blood T cell repertoires in COVID-19 (dated by TCRdb to 2019 to 2021). With regard to the full study: Samples from collaborators originated in the United States, Italy and Spain and spanned both the acute and convalescent phases of COVID-19. The prospective study material was composed of cDNA or gDNA derived from T cells, B-cell-depleted T cells, or PBMCs. Subjects who had been exposed to COVID-19, were actively infected with it, or had recovered from it provided the deeply sampled blood TCRbeta repertoires that made up the dataset. The repertoires were released in a freely available public database meant as a resource for research on the immune response to SARS-CoV-2. Samples were obtained from the ongoing ImmuneRACE study (first 160 participants) and from roughly 1,300 subjects provided by 6 global collaborators. A de-identified subject ID, COVID-19 status, age in years and sex were almost always included in the sample metadata. Where available, HLA class I and class II types were obtained from metadata supplied by the sample provider rather than from assay-based typing.

General conclusions and limits of the study: The quantity of clinical and demographic metadata differed by source and by participant and was supplied without curation.

The collaborating institutions used their own protocols to collect whole blood in K2EDTA tubes. Collaborator samples were shipped for TCRbeta analysis as frozen whole blood, isolated PBMCs, or DNA extracted from either sample type. As regards this clone: Its antigen is not yet known. Qualities for individual bases were not recorded, and no much larger clone is one base off.

TCRbeta CDR3 regions were amplified from genomic DNA using the immunoSEQ Assay, a bias-controlled multiplex PCR. The paper's processing steps were these. Within the assay, amplification of reference gene primers was used to estimate how many nucleated cells each sample contained. Sequence reads were collapsed and filtered to measure the absolute abundance of every unique TCRbeta CDR3 rearrangement. For each sample, productive Simpson clonality was calculated as the square root of Simpson's diversity index over productive rearrangements. TCRdb holds this immuneACCESS table with in-frame rearrangements only. Some clones are missing; in checked studies, unresolved V genes explain under half, and the rest has no known cause. V, J and clone size are those of that table, while D and trimming were read from the DNA. Across this sample there are about 210,000 clones, with approximately 82% seen only once. In total, the top ten clones hold approximately 10% of the sample.

The receptor was isolated from a man aged 50 or older with active or convalescent COVID-19. The source material was peripheral blood.

The sequenced DNA: TGCGCCAGCAGCCACTTCTCGGGGGGAAGCTCCTATAATTCACCCCTCCACTTT. Translated, this gives CASSHFSGGSSYNSPLHF. The V and J segments used are TRBV4-3 and TRBJ1-6; TRBD1 is perhaps the D gene, given 5 matching bases. Counted from cysteine to phenylalanine, this CDR3 has 18 amino acids. CDR3 DNA is the only sequence kept; it has 54 bases, read in frame from the first base. CDR1 LGHNA and CDR2 YSLEER were looked up in the germline V gene. A distance of 15 bases separates the germline ends of V and J, which lose 3 bases and 0 bases respectively.